These 26 T cell receptor beta chains share one sample of origin, sequenced in a study of cytomegalovirus exposure and HLA in healthy donors. This PCR relied on a set of 60 Vbeta primers and 13 Jbeta primers. Profiled with immunoSEQ multiplex PCR; TCRdb holds only in-frame clones, not every one. The top ten clones hold around 1.2% of a sample with 90,000 to 140,000 clones, around 75% of them seen once. The sample taken for sequencing was PBMCs. The source is a middle-aged man in good health and CMV-seronegative.

The chain couples TRBV6-5 to TRBJ2-1; D may be TRBD1 (5 bases). This CDR3 is 11 amino acids long. Germline CDR1 is MNHEY and CDR2 is SVGAGI. V lost 6 bases to trimming and J lost 6 bases, with 6 bases between them. As DNA, the CDR3 is TGTGCCAGCAGCCAGGGCAATGAGCAGTTCTTC. Translation gives CASSQGNEQFF.

The genes are TRBV5-1 and TRBJ1-1, with 9 bases lining up with TRBD1. Germline V gives CDR1 SGHRS, CDR2 YFSETQ. This CDR3 spans 15 amino acids. After removal of 4 bases from V and 0 bases from J, the junction contained 4 bases not matched to a gene. CDR3: CASSGTGTVNTEAFF. In DNA form, the CDR3 reads TGCGCCAGCAGCGGGACAGGGACAGTGAACACTGAAGCTTTCTTT.

The V and J genes are TRBV30 and TRBJ2-5; TRBD2 matches at 16 bases. The CDR3 consists of 16 residues. Germline CDR1 reads GTSNPN; CDR2 reads SVGIG (reference sequence). Trimming cost V 4 bases and J 4 bases; bases outside gene matches: 6. The CDR3 sequence is CAWNRGLAGGRETQYF. In nucleotides, the CDR3 is TGTGCCTGGAACCGGGGACTAGCGGGAGGGAGAGAGACCCAGTACTTC.

This clone turned up a few times. The V call is TRBV6-1, the J call TRBJ2-5; weak D call: TRBD2 (6 bases). Deletions cut 1 base from V and 5 bases from J, with 11 bases between. The CDR3 has 14 residues. The V gene's germline CDR1 is MNHNS and CDR2 SASEGT. In DNA, the CDR3 is TGTGCCAGCAGTGAAGGTAGCGGAATGGAGACCCAGTACTTC. It yields the protein CASSEGSGMETQYF.

The chain employs TRBV6-4 and TRBJ2-2; the match to TRBD2 covers 11 bases. V gave up 3 bases and J gave up 6 bases; unmatched junction bases: 6. Per germline, CDR1 MRHNA and CDR2 SNTAGT. The CDR3 length is 16 residues. The CDR3 DNA is TGTGCCAGCAGTGATACTAGCGGGAGCATCCCCGGGGAGCTGTTTTTT. Encoded protein: CASSDTSGSIPGELFF.

About this clone itself: An end of the junction differs from the germline gene, which may be a read error. CDR3 in amino acids: CAGSLTRANQPQHF. The CDR3 DNA reads TGTGCCGGCAGTTTAACGCGTGCAAATCAGCCCCAGCATTTT. The chain carries TRBV28 and TRBJ1-5, with unresolved D. The CDR3 has 14 amino acids. CDR1 MDHEN and CDR2 SYDVKM come from the germline V gene.

The gene calls are TRBV28 and TRBJ1-5; D may be TRBD1 (5 bases). From germline, CDR1 is MDHEN and CDR2 SYDVKM. The CDR3 sequence is 15 residues long. V was clipped by 6 bases and J by 6 bases, with 18 bases between them. DNA of the CDR3: TGTGCCAGCAGCTCAGGGTGGAGGGCGCGTCAGCCCCAGCATTTT. Protein sequence: CASSSGWRARQPQHF. Supplemented by reference TRBV28 and TRBJ1-5, the full variable domain reads DVKVTQSSRYLVKRTGEKVFLECVQDMDHENMFWYRQDPGLGLRLIYFSYDVKMKEKGDIPEGYSVSREKKERFSLILESASTNQTSMYLCASSSGWRARQPQHFGDGTRLSIL.

The chain links TRBV18 to TRBJ1-4; 7 nucleotides match TRBD1. CDR1 KGHSH and CDR2 LQKENI come from the germline V gene. V was clipped by 1 base and J by 5 bases; unmatched bases: 4. This CDR3 has 15 residues. This CDR3 reads CASSPLLQGNEKLFF. The CDR3 DNA reads as TGTGCCAGCTCACCACTCTTACAGGGGAATGAAAAACTGTTTTTT. Full variable domain (outside the CDR3, taken from reference TRBV18 and TRBJ1-4): NAGVMQNPRHLVRRRGQEARLRCSPMKGHSHVYWYRQLPEEGLKFMVYLQKENIIDESGMPKERFSAEFPKEGPSILRIQQVVRGDSAAYFCASSPLLQGNEKLFFGSGTQLSVL.

This clone was observed a few times. V gene TRBV2 combines with J gene TRBJ1-1; D might be TRBD1 (5 bases). Trimming stripped 3 bases from V and 2 bases from J, with 13 bases between. The CDR3 runs 15 residues. The germline gives CDR1 SNHLY, CDR2 FYNNEI. CDR3 amino acids: CASSDSQGFNTEAFF. The CDR3 DNA reads TGTGCCAGCAGTGATAGCCAGGGTTTTAACACTGAAGCTTTCTTT.

This chain uses TRBV27 with TRBJ2-3; maybe TRBD2 (5 bases). The CDR3 covers 13 residues. Trimming removed 8 bases at V and 4 bases at J, with 13 bases between. Germline lookup yields CDR1 MNHEY and CDR2 SMNVEV (reference sequence). CDR3 loop: CASLIASADTQYF. CDR3 sequence (DNA): TGTGCCAGCCTTATAGCGTCGGCAGATACGCAGTATTTT.

The J gene is TRBJ2-7, the V gene TRBV27; TRBD1 aligns across 8 bases. Germline V gene sequence: CDR1 MNHEY, CDR2 SMNVEV (reference sequence). This CDR3 region has 16 residues. The trim removed 2 bases at V and 1 base at J, leaving 7 bases unmatched. CDR3 sequence reads: CASSLVPRGRSYEQYF. The CDR3 nucleotides are TGTGCCAGCAGTTTAGTCCCCAGGGGGCGTTCCTACGAGCAGTACTTC.

The rearrangement joins TRBV5-1 to TRBJ2-7, with TRBD2 matching 7 bases. In germline, CDR1 is SGHRS, CDR2 YFSETQ. The CDR3 runs to 15 residues. The junction had 7 bases not matched to a gene; V was cut back by 3 bases and J by 1 base. The CDR3 region is CASSSDGLVSYEQYF. CDR3 nucleotides: TGCGCCAGCAGCTCGGATGGACTAGTTTCCTACGAGCAGTACTTC. Variable domain in full (rest from reference TRBV5-1 and TRBJ2-7): KAGVTQTPRYLIKTRGQQVTLSCSPISGHRSVSWYQQTPGQGLQFLFEYFSETQRNKGNFPGRFSGRQFSNSRSEMNVSTLELGDSALYLCASSSDGLVSYEQYFGPGTRLTVT.

This chain joins TRBV5-4 and TRBJ2-5; 12 nucleotides agree with TRBD2. Trimming at V came to 4 bases and at J to 5 bases, leaving 6 bases not matched to a gene. CDR3 length: 15 amino acids. The germline V gene has CDR1 SGHNT and CDR2 YYREEE (reference sequence). CDR3 in amino acids: CASSRLAGEFETQYF. The CDR3 DNA reads TGTGCCAGCAGCCGACTAGCGGGAGAATTCGAGACCCAGTACTTC.

The rearrangement joins TRBV7-9 to TRBJ2-7; 7 bases match TRBD1. The CDR3 sequence is 16 residues long. V was pared by 4 bases and J by 0 bases, with 9 bases of the junction left unmatched. Per germline, CDR1 SEHNR and CDR2 FQNEAQ (reference sequence). The chain's CDR3 is CASSSEDRALSYEQYF. The CDR3 DNA follows: TGTGCCAGCAGCTCCGAAGACAGGGCCCTCTCCTACGAGCAGTACTTC.

A note on this clone: An end of the junction does not agree with germline; a read error may underlie this. The chain uses TRBV7-9 and TRBJ1-1, with D uncertain. The CDR3 is 12 amino acids. Per germline, CDR1 SEHNR and CDR2 FQNEAQ (reference sequence). CDR3 in amino acids: CSSSLKETEAFF. Written as DNA, the CDR3 is TGTTCCAGCAGCTTAAAGGAGACTGAAGCTTTCTTT.

The chain combines TRBV4-3 with TRBJ1-4; 8 bases align to TRBD1. In germline, CDR1 is LGHNA, CDR2 YSLEER. The CDR3 length is 17 residues. The J segment lost 7 bases and the V segment lost 1 base, leaving 11 bases of the junction unmatched. In nucleotides, the CDR3 is TGCGCCAGCAGCCAAGGAGGGGGCAGGGGGCTAGGTGAAAAACTGTTTTTT. Its translation: CASSQGGGRGLGEKLFF.

The CDR3 region is CASSPTLGTASSYEQYF. For the CDR3, the DNA is TGCGCCAGCAGCCCGACGCTTGGGACAGCAAGCTCCTACGAGCAGTACTTC. V gene TRBV4-1 combines with J gene TRBJ2-7; 7 bases map to TRBD1. V was pared by 4 bases and J by 0 bases, with 12 bases of the junction left unmatched. Germline V gene data show CDR1 as MGHRA and CDR2 as YSYEKL. This CDR3 region has 17 residues.

With regard to this clone: Other DNA sequences within the sample encode an identical CDR3. The chain carries TRBV6-5 and TRBJ2-5, with D tentatively TRBD2 (5 bases). This CDR3 region has 14 residues. The germline CDR1 and CDR2 sequences are MNHEY and SVGAGI. V was clipped by 1 base and J by 5 bases, with 11 bases between them. CDR3 loop: CASSYFGVRETQYF. The DNA for the CDR3 is TGTGCCAGCAGTTACTTCGGGGTTCGGGAGACCCAGTACTTC.

The chain couples TRBV7-2 to TRBJ1-6; D call uncertain. CDR3 length: 18 residues. The V end was cut by 0 bases, the J end by 7 bases, with 19 bases between. Germline V CDR1 and CDR2: SGHTA, FQGNSA. For the CDR3, the DNA is TGTGCCAGCAGCTTAGCGGGAGGGAGAAGCCTTCTGAATTCACCCCTCCACTTT. This encodes CASSLAGGRSLLNSPLHF.

The V gene is TRBV28, the J gene TRBJ2-3; TRBD2 matches at 9 bases. Germline V lookup: CDR1 MDHEN, CDR2 SYDVKM. The CDR3 contains 16 residues. J was trimmed by 11 bases and V by 2 bases; bases with no gene match: 14. The CDR3 DNA is TGTGCCAGCAGTTTACCCCCCGTGGTAGCGGGGGACGGGCAGTATTTT. Residues: CASSLPPVVAGDGQYF.

The chain is built from TRBV10-1 and TRBJ2-1; 11 bases are shared with TRBD2. Trimming cost V 4 bases and J 4 bases; bases outside gene matches: 6. Germline lookup yields CDR1 WNHNN and CDR2 SYGVQD (reference sequence). The CDR3 has 16 amino acids. DNA for the CDR3: TGCGCCAGCAGTGCCCTAGCGGGGGGCCGATACAATGAGCAGTTCTTC. Translated, it gives CASSALAGGRYNEQFF.

The genes are TRBV28 and TRBJ2-1, with 12 bases aligning to TRBD2. This CDR3 is 19 amino acids long. Trimming took 4 bases from V and 0 from J; bases not matched to a gene: 10. Germline V CDR1 and CDR2: MDHEN, SYDVKM. The CDR3 sequence is CASSSPGLAGSSSYNEQFF. The CDR3 bases are TGTGCCAGCAGTTCTCCCGGACTAGCGGGGAGTAGCTCCTACAATGAGCAGTTCTTC.

This clone was seen only a few times. The chain links TRBV6-4 to TRBJ2-3, with 8 bases that match TRBD2. J gave up 1 base and V 3 bases, and 0 bases lay outside the gene matches. This CDR3 contains 14 residues. The germline V gene encodes CDR1 MRHNA and CDR2 SNTAGT. CDR3 DNA sequence: TGTGCCAGCAGTGAAGCGGGAGGCACAGATACGCAGTATTTT. Translated, it gives CASSEAGGTDTQYF.

The chain is built from TRBV28 and TRBJ1-2; tentative D call: TRBD1 (5 bases). This CDR3 comprises 11 residues. Germline CDR1 is MDHEN and CDR2 is SYDVKM. V was clipped by 3 bases and J by 7 bases, with 6 bases between them. The CDR3 region is CASSLTAGYTF. For the CDR3, the DNA is TGTGCCAGCAGTTTGACAGCTGGCTACACCTTC.

This chain uses TRBV9 with TRBJ1-1; 7 positions agree with TRBD1. CDR3 length equals 13 residues. Germline trimming cut 1 base from V and 6 bases from J; bases unmatched to any gene: 3. Germline values: CDR1 SGDLS, CDR2 YYNGEE. CDR3 region: CASSVRDRSEAFF. In DNA, the CDR3 is TGTGCCAGCAGCGTAAGGGACAGATCTGAAGCTTTCTTT.

This chain joins TRBV2 and TRBJ2-1; unclear D gene. This CDR3 contains 15 residues. The V gene's germline CDR1 is SNHLY and CDR2 FYNNEI. The V end lost 3 bases, the J end lost 9 bases, and 18 bases lay between the germline ends. Here the CDR3 reads CASSEVIATSAEQFF. For the CDR3, the DNA is TGTGCCAGCAGTGAGGTAATTGCTACCTCCGCTGAGCAGTTCTTC.